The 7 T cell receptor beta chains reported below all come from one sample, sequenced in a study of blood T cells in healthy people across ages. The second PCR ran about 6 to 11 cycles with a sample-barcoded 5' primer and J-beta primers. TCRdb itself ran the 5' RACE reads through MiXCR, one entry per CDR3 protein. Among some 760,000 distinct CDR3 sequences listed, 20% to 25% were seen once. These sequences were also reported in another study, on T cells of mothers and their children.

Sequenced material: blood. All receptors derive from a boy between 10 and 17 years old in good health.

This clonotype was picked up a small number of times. In DNA, the CDR3 is TGTGCCAGCAGCGTAGCGGGAGGACAGGGTTCCGAGACCCAGTACTTC. Translation: CASSVAGGQGSETQYF. The V call is TRBV9, the J call TRBJ2-1, with D possibly matching TRBD1 (8 bases). The last part of the DNA fits TRBJ2-5 better; the J call may be wrong. Germline CDR1 SGDLS, CDR2 YYNGEE. The CDR3 runs to 16 residues.

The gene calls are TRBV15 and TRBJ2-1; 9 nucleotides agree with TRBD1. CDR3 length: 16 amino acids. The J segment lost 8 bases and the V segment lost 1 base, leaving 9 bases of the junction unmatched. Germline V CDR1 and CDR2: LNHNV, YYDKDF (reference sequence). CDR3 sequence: CATSRGLPGQGDEQFF. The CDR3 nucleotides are TGTGCCACCAGCAGAGGTCTCCCGGGACAGGGAGATGAGCAGTTCTTC.

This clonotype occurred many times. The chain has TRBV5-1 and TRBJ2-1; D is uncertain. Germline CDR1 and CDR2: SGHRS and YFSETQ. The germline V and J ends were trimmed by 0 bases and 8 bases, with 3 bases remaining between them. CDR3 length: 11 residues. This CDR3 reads CASSLGHEQFF. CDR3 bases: TGCGCCAGCAGCTTGGGTCATGAGCAGTTCTTC.

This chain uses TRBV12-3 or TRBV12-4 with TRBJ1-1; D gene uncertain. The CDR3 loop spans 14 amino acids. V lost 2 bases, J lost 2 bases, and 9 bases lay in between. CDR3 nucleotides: TGTGCCAGCAGTTTAAACGGTGGAAACACTGAAGCTTTCTTT. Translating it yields CASSLNGGNTEAFF.

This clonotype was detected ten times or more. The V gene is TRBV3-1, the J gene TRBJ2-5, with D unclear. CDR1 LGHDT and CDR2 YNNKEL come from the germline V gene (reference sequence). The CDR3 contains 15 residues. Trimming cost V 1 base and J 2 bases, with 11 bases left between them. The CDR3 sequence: CASSQVRTRQETQYF. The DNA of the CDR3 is TGTGCCAGCAGCCAAGTAAGGACCCGTCAAGAGACCCAGTACTTC.

The CDR3: CASSPIVSVYFYEQYF. Here the CDR3 DNA reads TGTGCCAGCAGTCCCATCGTCAGCGTTTACTTCTACGAGCAGTACTTC. The gene calls are TRBV6-1 and TRBJ2-5; D is undetermined. The tail of the sequence fits TRBJ2-7 better, so the J call may be wrong. Per germline, CDR1 MNHNS and CDR2 SASEGT. CDR3 length equals 16 residues.

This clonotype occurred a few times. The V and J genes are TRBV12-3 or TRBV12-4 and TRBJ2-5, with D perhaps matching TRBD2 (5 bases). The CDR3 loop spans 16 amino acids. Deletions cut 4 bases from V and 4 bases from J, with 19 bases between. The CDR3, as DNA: TGTGCCAGCAGTTGGGTAGAAAGCGGAACAAGAGAGACCCAGTACTTC. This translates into CASSWVESGTRETQYF.